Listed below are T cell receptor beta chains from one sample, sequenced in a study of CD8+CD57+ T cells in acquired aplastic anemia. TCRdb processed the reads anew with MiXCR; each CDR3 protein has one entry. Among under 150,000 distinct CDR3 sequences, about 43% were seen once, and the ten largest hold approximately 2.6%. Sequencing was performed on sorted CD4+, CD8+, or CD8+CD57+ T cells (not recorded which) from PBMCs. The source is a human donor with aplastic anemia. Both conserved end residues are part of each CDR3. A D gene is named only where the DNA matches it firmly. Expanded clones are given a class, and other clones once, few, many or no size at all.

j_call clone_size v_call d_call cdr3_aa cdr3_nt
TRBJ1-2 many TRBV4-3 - CASSQERSTGPGFYGYTF TGCGCCAGCAGCCAAGAGAGGTCTACGGGTCCAGGGTTCTATGGCTACACCTTC
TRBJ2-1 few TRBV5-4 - CASSLGASHQFF TGTGCCAGCAGCTTGGGGGCTAGCCATCAGTTCTTC
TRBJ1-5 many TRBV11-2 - CASSLDLSGNQPQHF TGTGCCAGCAGCTTAGATTTGTCAGGGAATCAGCCCCAGCATTTT
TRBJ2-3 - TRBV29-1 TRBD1 CSVEDRVVPDTQYF TGCAGCGTTGAGGACAGGGTGGTTCCAGATACGCAGTATTTT
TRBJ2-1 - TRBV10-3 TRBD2 CAISVTSGDYNEQFF TGTGCCATCAGTGTAACTAGCGGAGACTACAATGAGCAGTTCTTC
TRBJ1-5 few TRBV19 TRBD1 CASSPTGGRQPQHF TGTGCCAGTAGCCCTACAGGGGGCCGGCAGCCCCAGCATTTT
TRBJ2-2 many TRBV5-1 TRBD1 CASSLGRGQVNTGELFF TGCGCCAGCAGCTTAGGACGCGGACAGGTGAACACCGGGGAGCTGTTTTTT
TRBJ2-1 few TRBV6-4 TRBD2 CASSDRVSGGSNSYNEQFF TGTGCCAGCAGTGACAGGGTAAGCGGGGGGTCCAACTCCTACAATGAGCAGTTCTTC
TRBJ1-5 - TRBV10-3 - CAIAEGHGQPQHF TGTGCCATCGCTGAAGGGCACGGACAGCCCCAGCATTTT
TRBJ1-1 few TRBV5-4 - CASSFSRVNTEAFF TGTGCCAGCAGCTTCTCTCGTGTGAACACTGAAGCTTTCTTT
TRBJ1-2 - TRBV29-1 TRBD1 CSVDRQGGGYTF TGCAGCGTTGATCGGCAGGGGGGTGGCTACACCTTC
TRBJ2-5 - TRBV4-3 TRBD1 CASSHGQGTRTQYF TGCGCCAGCAGCCACGGACAGGGGACGAGGACCCAGTACTTC
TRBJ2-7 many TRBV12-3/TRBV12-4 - CASSFVKGEQYF TGTGCCAGCAGTTTCGTGAAGGGCGAGCAGTACTTC
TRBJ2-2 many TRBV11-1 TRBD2 CASSPMGGGARTGELFF TGTGCCAGCAGCCCGATGGGCGGGGGGGCCCGTACCGGGGAGCTGTTTTTT
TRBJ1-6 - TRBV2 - CASRAESDPSPLHF TGTGCCAGCAGAGCTGAATCGGACCCTTCACCCCTCCACTTT
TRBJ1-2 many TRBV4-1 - CASSPGAVNYGYTF TGCGCCAGCAGCCCCGGGGCGGTTAACTATGGCTACACCTTC
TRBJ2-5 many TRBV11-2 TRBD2 CASSPGGVRETQYF TGTGCCAGCAGTCCCGGGGGGGTGCGAGAGACCCAGTACTTC
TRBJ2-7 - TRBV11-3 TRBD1 CASSLGPGQGGEQYF TGTGCCAGCAGCTTAGGGCCGGGACAGGGAGGCGAGCAGTACTTC
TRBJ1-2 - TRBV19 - CASTYPSGSYGYTF TGTGCCAGTACTTATCCCTCGGGATCTTATGGCTACACCTTC
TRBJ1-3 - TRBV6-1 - CATGGNSGNTIYF TGTGCCACGGGGGGAAACTCTGGAAACACCATATATTTT
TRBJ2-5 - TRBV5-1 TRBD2 CASKGGTSIPGTQYF TGCGCCAGCAAAGGCGGGACTAGCATTCCAGGGACCCAGTACTTC
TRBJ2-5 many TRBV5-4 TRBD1 CASSMDRVGETQYF TGTGCCAGCAGCATGGACAGGGTGGGGGAGACCCAGTACTTC
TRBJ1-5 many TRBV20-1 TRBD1 CSAPQQGANQPQHF TGCAGTGCCCCTCAGCAGGGGGCTAATCAGCCCCAGCATTTT
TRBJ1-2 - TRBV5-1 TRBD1 CVSSPDRVYGYTF TGCGTCAGCAGCCCCGACAGGGTCTATGGCTACACCTTC
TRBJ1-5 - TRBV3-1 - CASSQGSGDNQPQHF TGTGCCAGCAGCCAAGGTAGCGGGGATAATCAGCCCCAGCATTTT
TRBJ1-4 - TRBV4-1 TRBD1 CASSQGIRGRIGTNEKLFF TGCGCCAGCAGCCAAGGAATAAGGGGGCGCATTGGGACTAATGAAAAACTGTTTTTT